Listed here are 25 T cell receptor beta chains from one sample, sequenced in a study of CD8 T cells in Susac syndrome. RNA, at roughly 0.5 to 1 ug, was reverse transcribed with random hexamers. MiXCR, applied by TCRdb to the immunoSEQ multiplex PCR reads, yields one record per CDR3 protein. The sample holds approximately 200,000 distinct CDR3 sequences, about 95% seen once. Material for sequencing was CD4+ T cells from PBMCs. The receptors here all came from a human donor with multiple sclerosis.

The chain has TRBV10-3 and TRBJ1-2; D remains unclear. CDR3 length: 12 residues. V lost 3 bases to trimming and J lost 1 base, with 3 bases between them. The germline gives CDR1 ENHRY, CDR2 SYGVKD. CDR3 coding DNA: TGTGCCATCAGTGACTTTAACTATGGCTACACCTTC. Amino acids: CAISDFNYGYTF.

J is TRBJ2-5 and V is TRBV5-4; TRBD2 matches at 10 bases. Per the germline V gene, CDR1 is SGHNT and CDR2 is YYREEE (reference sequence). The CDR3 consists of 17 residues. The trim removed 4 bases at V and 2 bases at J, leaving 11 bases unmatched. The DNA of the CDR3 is TGTGCCAGCAGCCGGCTGATTAGCGGGGGGACTCAAGAGACCCAGTACTTC. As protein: CASSRLISGGTQETQYF. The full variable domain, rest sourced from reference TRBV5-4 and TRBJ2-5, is ETGVTQSPTHLIKTRGQQVTLRCSSQSGHNTVSWYQQALGQGPQFIFQYYREEENGRGNFPPRFSGLQFPNYSSELNVNALELDDSALYLCASSRLISGGTQETQYFGPGTRLLVL.

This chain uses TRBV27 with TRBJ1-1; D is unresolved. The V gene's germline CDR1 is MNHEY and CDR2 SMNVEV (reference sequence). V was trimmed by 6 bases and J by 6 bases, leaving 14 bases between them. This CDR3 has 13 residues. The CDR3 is CASRPSGFPEAFF. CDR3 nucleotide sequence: TGTGCCAGCAGGCCTTCCGGGTTCCCTGAAGCTTTCTTT.

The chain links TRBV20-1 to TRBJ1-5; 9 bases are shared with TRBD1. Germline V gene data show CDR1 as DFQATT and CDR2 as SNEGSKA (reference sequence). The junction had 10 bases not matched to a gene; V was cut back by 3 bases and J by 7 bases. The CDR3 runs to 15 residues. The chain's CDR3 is CSASQGQGLRQPQHF. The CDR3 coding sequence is TGCAGTGCTAGCCAGGGACAGGGATTAAGACAGCCCCAGCATTTT.

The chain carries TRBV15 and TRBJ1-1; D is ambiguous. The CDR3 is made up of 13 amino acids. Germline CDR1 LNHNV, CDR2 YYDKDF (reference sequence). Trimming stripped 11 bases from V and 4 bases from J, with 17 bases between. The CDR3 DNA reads TGTGCCTCATCTATCCAGGCAGCCACTGAAGCTTTCTTT. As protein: CASSIQAATEAFF.

CDR3 DNA: TGCGCCAGCAGCCCCGGATTGGGGTCGCCTGGGACAGATACGCAGTATTTT. Residues: CASSPGLGSPGTDTQYF. The J gene is TRBJ2-3, the V gene TRBV4-1; no clear D. Per the germline V gene, CDR1 is MGHRA and CDR2 is YSYEKL. The CDR3 has 17 amino acids. V shed 4 bases and J shed 3 bases, with 20 bases lying between them.

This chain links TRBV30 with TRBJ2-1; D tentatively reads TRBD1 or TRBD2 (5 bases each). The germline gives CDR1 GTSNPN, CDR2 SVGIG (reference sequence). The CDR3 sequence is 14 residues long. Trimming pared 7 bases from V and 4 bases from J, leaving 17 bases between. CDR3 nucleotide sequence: TGTGCCTTGGAGGTGCAAAGGGGTTACAATGAGCAGTTCTTC. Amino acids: CALEVQRGYNEQFF.

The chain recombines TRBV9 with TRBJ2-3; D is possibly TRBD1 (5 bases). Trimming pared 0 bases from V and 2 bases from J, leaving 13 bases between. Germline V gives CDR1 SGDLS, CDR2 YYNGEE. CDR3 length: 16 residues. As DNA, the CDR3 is TGTGCCAGCAGCGTAGCTGGGGCCGCACACACAGATACGCAGTATTTT. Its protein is CASSVAGAAHTDTQYF.

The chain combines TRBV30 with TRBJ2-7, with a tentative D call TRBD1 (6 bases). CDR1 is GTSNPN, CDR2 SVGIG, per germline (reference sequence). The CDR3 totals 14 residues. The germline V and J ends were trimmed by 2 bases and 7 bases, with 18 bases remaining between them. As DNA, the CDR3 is TGTGCCTGGAGTCCTCAGGGGACCTATTATGAGCAGTACTTC. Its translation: CAWSPQGTYYEQYF.

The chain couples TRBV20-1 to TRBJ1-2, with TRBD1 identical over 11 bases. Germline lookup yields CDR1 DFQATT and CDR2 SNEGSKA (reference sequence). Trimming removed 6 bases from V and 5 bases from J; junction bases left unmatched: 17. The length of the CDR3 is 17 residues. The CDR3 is CSAPTNRGQGALYGYTF. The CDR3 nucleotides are TGCAGTGCCCCGACTAACAGAGGACAGGGGGCCTTGTATGGCTACACCTTC.

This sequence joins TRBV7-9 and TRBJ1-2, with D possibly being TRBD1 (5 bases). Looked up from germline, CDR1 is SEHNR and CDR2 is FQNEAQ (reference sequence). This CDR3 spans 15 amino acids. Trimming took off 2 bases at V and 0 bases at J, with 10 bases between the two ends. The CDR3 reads CASSLSQTANYGYTF. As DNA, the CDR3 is TGTGCCAGCAGCTTATCCCAGACAGCTAACTATGGCTACACCTTC.

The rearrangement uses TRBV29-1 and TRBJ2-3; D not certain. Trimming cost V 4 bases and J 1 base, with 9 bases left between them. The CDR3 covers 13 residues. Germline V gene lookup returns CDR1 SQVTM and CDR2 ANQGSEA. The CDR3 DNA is TGCAGCGTTGTGAAGGGCGGCACAGATACGCAGTATTTT. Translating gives CSVVKGGTDTQYF.

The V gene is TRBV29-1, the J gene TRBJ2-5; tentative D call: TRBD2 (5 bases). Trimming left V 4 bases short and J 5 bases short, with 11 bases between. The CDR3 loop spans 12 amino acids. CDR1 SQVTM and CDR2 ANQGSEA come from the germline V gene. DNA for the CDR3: TGCAGCGTTGTCCCCCGCGGGGAGACCCAGTACTTC. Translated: CSVVPRGETQYF.

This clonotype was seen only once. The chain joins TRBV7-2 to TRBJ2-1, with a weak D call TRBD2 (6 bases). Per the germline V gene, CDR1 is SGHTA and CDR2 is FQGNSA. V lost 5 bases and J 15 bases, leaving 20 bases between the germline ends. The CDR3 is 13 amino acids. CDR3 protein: CASSPHSGRQGFF. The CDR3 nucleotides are TGTGCCAGCAGCCCCCATAGCGGCCGACAAGGGTTCTTC. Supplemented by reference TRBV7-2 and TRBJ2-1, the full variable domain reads GAGVSQSPSNKVTEKGKDVELRCDPISGHTALYWYRQSLGQGLEFLIYFQGNSAPDKSGLPSDRFSAERTGGSVSTLTIQRTQQEDSAVYLCASSPHSGRQGFFGPGTRLTVL.

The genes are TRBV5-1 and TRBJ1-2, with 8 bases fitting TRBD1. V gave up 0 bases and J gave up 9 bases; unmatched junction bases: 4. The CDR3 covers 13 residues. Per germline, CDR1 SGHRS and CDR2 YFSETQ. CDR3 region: CASSLGQGTSYTF. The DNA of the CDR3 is TGCGCCAGCAGCTTGGGACAGGGGACAAGCTACACCTTC.

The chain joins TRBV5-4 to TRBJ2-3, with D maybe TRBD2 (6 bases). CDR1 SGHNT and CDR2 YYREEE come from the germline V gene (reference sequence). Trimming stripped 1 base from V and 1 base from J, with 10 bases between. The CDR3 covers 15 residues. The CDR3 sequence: CASSLWRGGTDTQYF. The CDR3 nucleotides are TGTGCCAGCAGCTTGTGGCGGGGAGGCACAGATACGCAGTATTTT.

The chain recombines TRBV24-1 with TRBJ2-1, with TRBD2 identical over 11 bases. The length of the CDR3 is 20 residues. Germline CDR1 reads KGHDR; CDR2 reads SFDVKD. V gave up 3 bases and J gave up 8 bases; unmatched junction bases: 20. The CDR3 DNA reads TGTGCCACCAGTGATACCCTCTGGGGTGTCGCTAGCGGGAGGATAGATGAGCAGTTCTTC. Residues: CATSDTLWGVASGRIDEQFF.

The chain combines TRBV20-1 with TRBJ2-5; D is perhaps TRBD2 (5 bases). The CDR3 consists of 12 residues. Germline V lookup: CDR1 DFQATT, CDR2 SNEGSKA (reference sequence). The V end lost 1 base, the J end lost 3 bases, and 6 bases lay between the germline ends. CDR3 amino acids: CSARVGEETQYF. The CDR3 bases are TGCAGTGCTAGAGTCGGGGAAGAGACCCAGTACTTC.

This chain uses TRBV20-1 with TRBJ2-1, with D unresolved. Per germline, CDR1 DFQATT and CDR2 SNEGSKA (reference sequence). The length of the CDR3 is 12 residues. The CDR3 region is CSPRRQYNEQFF. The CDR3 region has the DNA TGCAGCCCTAGGCGGCAATACAATGAGCAGTTCTTC.

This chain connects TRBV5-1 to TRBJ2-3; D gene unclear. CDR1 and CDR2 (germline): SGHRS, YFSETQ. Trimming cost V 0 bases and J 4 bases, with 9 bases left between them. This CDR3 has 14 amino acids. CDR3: CASSLAYSSDTQYF. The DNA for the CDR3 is TGCGCCAGCAGCTTGGCCTATTCCTCAGATACGCAGTATTTT.

Written as DNA, the CDR3 is TGTGCCAGCAGTTCCGGGACAGCCGAGCAGTACTTC. Protein sequence: CASSSGTAEQYF. This sequence joins TRBV28 and TRBJ2-7, with TRBD1 matching 7 bases. The CDR3 extends over 12 amino acids. Germline V gives CDR1 MDHEN, CDR2 SYDVKM. The V gene end was trimmed by 4 bases and the J gene end by 6 bases; junction bases not matched to a gene: 3.

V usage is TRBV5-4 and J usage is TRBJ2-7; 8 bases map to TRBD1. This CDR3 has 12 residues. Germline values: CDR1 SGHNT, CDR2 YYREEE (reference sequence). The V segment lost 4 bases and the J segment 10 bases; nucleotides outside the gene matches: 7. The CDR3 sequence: CASSPAGGRQYF. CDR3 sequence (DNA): TGTGCCAGCAGCCCGGCAGGGGGCCGTCAGTACTTC.

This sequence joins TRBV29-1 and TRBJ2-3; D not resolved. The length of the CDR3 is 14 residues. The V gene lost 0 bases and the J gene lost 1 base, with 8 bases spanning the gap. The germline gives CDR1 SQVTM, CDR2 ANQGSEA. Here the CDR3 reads CSVEENTRTDTQYF. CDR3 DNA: TGCAGCGTTGAAGAGAACACCCGCACAGATACGCAGTATTTT.

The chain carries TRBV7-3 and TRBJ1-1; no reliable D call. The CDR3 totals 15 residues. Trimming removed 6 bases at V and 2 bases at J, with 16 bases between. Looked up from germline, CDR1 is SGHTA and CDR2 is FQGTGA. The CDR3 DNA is TGTGCCAGCAGTCTCAGTGCAGGAAGCAACACTGAAGCTTTCTTT. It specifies CASSLSAGSNTEAFF.

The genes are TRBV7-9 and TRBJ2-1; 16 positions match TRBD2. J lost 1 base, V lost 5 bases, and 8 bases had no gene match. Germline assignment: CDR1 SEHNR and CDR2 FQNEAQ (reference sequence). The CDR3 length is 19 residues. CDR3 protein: CASSAPGTSGRGSYNEQFF. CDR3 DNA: TGTGCCAGCAGCGCGCCCGGGACTAGCGGGAGGGGGTCCTACAATGAGCAGTTCTTC.